These 19 T cell receptor beta chains came from one sample sequenced in a study of cytomegalovirus exposure and HLA in healthy donors. Primers: 60 Vbeta forward and 13 Jbeta reverse. TCRdb keeps only in-frame clones here, not all; method: immunoSEQ multiplex PCR. The data hold about 200,000 clones, with 70% observed a single time. Sequences were obtained from PBMCs. All receptors come from a man between 35 and 55 years old in good health and CMV-seropositive.

This clone showed up just a few times. An end of the junction differs from the germline gene, which may be a read error. The rearrangement links TRBV5-5 to TRBJ1-1; D call uncertain. There are 13 residues in the CDR3. The germline gives CDR1 SGHKS, CDR2 YYEKEE (reference sequence). This chain's CDR3 is CASSQAGNTEAFF. In DNA, the CDR3 is TGCGCCAGCAGCCAAGCAGGGAACACTGAAGCTTTCTTT.

The rearrangement links TRBV5-1 to TRBJ1-2, with 7 bases identical to TRBD1. J gave up 7 bases and V 4 bases, and 10 bases lay outside the gene matches. The CDR3 covers 14 residues. Germline CDR1 SGHRS, CDR2 YFSETQ. The CDR3 region has the DNA TGCGCCAGCAGCGCCGGGACAGAAATCGGTGGCTACACCTTC. Translated: CASSAGTEIGGYTF.

The V and J genes are TRBV2 and TRBJ2-7; TRBD1 agrees at 9 bases. The V gene end was trimmed by 6 bases and the J gene end by 4 bases; junction bases not matched to a gene: 10. The CDR3 loop spans 15 amino acids. Germline CDR1 reads SNHLY; CDR2 reads FYNNEI. The CDR3 protein is CASRYRGRTAYEQYF. The DNA for the CDR3 is TGTGCCAGCAGGTACAGGGGGCGCACTGCTTACGAGCAGTACTTC.

The V and J genes are TRBV7-7 and TRBJ2-3; possible D gene TRBD2, 7 bases. V lost 3 bases, J lost 5 bases, and 12 bases lay in between. The length of the CDR3 is 14 residues. Germline CDR1 and CDR2: SSHAT and FNYEAQ (reference sequence). Written as DNA, the CDR3 is TGTGCCAGCAGCTTCGGGGGGCAGCAAGATACGCAGTATTTT. Translation: CASSFGGQQDTQYF.

The J gene is TRBJ1-1, the V gene TRBV11-2; no clear D. This CDR3 comprises 14 residues. Trimming took 5 bases from V and 5 from J, leaving 15 bases between them. In germline, CDR1 is SGHAT, CDR2 FQNNGV. CDR3 DNA sequence: TGTGCCAGCAGCGCAGATCGTGCTTTGACTGAAGCTTTCTTT. Translation gives CASSADRALTEAFF.

V usage is TRBV19 and J usage is TRBJ1-1; 8 nucleotides match TRBD1. Trimming at V came to 7 bases and at J to 7 bases, leaving 8 bases not matched to a gene. Germline V lookup: CDR1 LNHDA, CDR2 SQIVND (reference sequence). The length of the CDR3 is 13 residues. CDR3 nucleotide sequence: TGTGCCAGTAACAGGGGGGCGTCGAGTGAAGCTTTCTTT. Its protein is CASNRGASSEAFF.

The CDR3 DNA reads as TGTGCCAGCGGCAGGGAGGCTGGAAACACCATATATTTT. This gives the protein CASGREAGNTIYF. The chain uses TRBV28 and TRBJ1-3, with D possibly TRBD1 on 5 matching bases. V was shortened by 8 bases and J by 2 bases, with 10 bases between the two germline ends. CDR1 and CDR2 from the germline V gene are MDHEN and SYDVKM. The CDR3 is made up of 13 amino acids.

The table lists this clone with a few counts. The chain is built from TRBV27 and TRBJ1-4; 8 nucleotides line up with TRBD1. In germline, CDR1 is MNHEY, CDR2 SMNVEV (reference sequence). With V trimmed by 5 bases and J by 6 bases, 14 bases remained unmatched. The CDR3 sequence is 17 residues long. The CDR3 is CASSPQMQGAMYEKLFF. In nucleotides, the CDR3 is TGTGCCAGCAGTCCCCAGATGCAGGGGGCTATGTATGAAAAACTGTTTTTT.

This clone was seen a handful of times. The rearrangement joins TRBV27 to TRBJ1-1; no definite D call. The germline gives CDR1 MNHEY, CDR2 SMNVEV (reference sequence). V lost 5 bases and J 1 base, leaving 8 bases between the germline ends. This CDR3 is built from 13 residues. CDR3 amino acids: CASSPGWNTEAFF. The CDR3 coding sequence is TGTGCCAGCAGTCCCGGTTGGAACACTGAAGCTTTCTTT.

The rearrangement uses TRBV5-1 and TRBJ2-3; no firm D call. The V gene lost 1 base and the J gene lost 2 bases, with 11 bases spanning the gap. Germline V lookup: CDR1 SGHRS, CDR2 YFSETQ. CDR3 length: 15 residues. The DNA of the CDR3 is TGCGCCAGCAGCTTGAATCCACCCTACACAGATACGCAGTATTTT. Amino acid sequence: CASSLNPPYTDTQYF. The complete variable domain, with remaining parts taken from reference TRBV5-1 and TRBJ2-3, reads KAGVTQTPRYLIKTRGQQVTLSCSPISGHRSVSWYQQTPGQGLQFLFEYFSETQRNKGNFPGRFSGRQFSNSRSEMNVSTLELGDSALYLCASSLNPPYTDTQYFGPGTRLTVL.

The CDR3 loop is CASSPSDRGGTGANVLTF. CDR3 nucleotide sequence: TGTGCCAGCAGCCCCTCGGACAGGGGAGGGACTGGGGCCAACGTCCTGACTTTC. V gene TRBV7-9 combines with J gene TRBJ2-6, with 9 bases that match TRBD1. The length of the CDR3 is 18 residues. V dropped 5 bases and J dropped 2; count of bases not matched to a gene: 10. Looked up from germline, CDR1 is SEHNR and CDR2 is FQNEAQ (reference sequence).

V and J are TRBV6-6 and TRBJ1-1, with unresolved D. Germline CDR1 and CDR2: MNHNY and SVGAGI (reference sequence). Trimming removed 5 bases at V and 4 bases at J, with 14 bases between. The CDR3 runs to 14 residues. The CDR3 loop reads CASSVGDLITEAFF. The CDR3 nucleotides are TGTGCCAGCAGTGTTGGAGATTTAATCACTGAAGCTTTCTTT.

CDR3 amino acids: CASSSGGAGETQYF. The DNA for the CDR3 is TGTGCCAGCAGCTCCGGGGGGGCCGGGGAGACCCAGTACTTC. The J gene is TRBJ2-5, the V gene TRBV7-9, with TRBD2 identical over 8 bases. The V gene end was trimmed by 4 bases and the J gene end by 5 bases; junction bases not matched to a gene: 6. The CDR3 totals 14 residues. Looked up from germline, CDR1 is SEHNR and CDR2 is FQNEAQ (reference sequence).

The chain is built from TRBV19 and TRBJ2-1; 8 nucleotides match TRBD2. The CDR3 covers 15 residues. The V segment lost 3 bases and the J segment 12 bases; nucleotides outside the gene matches: 13. Germline-derived CDR1 and CDR2 are LNHDA and SQIVND (reference sequence). The CDR3 spells CASSIERGTGLRQFF. The CDR3 DNA follows: TGTGCCAGTAGTATTGAGCGGGGGACGGGGTTACGGCAGTTCTTC. Filled out from reference TRBV19 and TRBJ2-1, the complete variable domain reads DGGITQSPKYLFRKEGQNVTLSCEQNLNHDAMYWYRQDPGQGLRLIYYSQIVNDFQKGDIAEGYSVSREKKESFPLTVTSAQKNPTAFYLCASSIERGTGLRQFFGPGTRLTVL.

The chain uses TRBV7-8 and TRBJ2-3; no clear D. CDR3 length: 14 amino acids. Germline V gives CDR1 SGHVS, CDR2 FQNEAQ. The V and J ends lost 0 bases and 2 bases respectively, with 6 bases between them. The CDR3 sequence: CASSLAYFTDTQYF. DNA of the CDR3: TGTGCCAGCAGCTTAGCCTACTTCACAGATACGCAGTATTTT.

V usage is TRBV10-3 and J usage is TRBJ2-1; TRBD1 agrees at 11 bases. CDR3 length equals 14 residues. Unmatched junction bases numbered 11, after V lost 10 bases and J lost 9 bases. Germline CDR1 reads ENHRY; CDR2 reads SYGVKD. CDR3 region: CASSGDRGTGEQFF. As DNA, the CDR3 is TGTGCCAGCAGCGGGGACAGGGGGACAGGTGAGCAGTTCTTC.

V gene TRBV7-9 combines with J gene TRBJ1-2; D is undetermined. The germline CDR1 and CDR2 sequences are SEHNR and FQNEAQ (reference sequence). V was shortened by 0 bases and J by 4 bases, with 12 bases between the two germline ends. This CDR3 has 15 amino acids. CDR3 region: CASSLARGGGYGYTF. In nucleotides, the CDR3 is TGTGCCAGCAGCTTAGCGCGGGGAGGAGGCTATGGCTACACCTTC.

This rearrangement joins TRBV14 to TRBJ2-3, with a weak D call TRBD1 (6 bases). With 0 bases removed from V and 5 bases from J, the gap between germline ends came to 15 bases. This CDR3 is built from 16 residues. Germline V gene data show CDR1 as SGHDN and CDR2 as FVKESK. The CDR3 bases are TGTGCCAGCAGCCAAGATGTGGGGGCCCGCATAGATACGCAGTATTTT. The encoded protein is CASSQDVGARIDTQYF.

The chain recombines TRBV7-2 with TRBJ2-2; 7 bases align to TRBD2. Germline values: CDR1 SGHTA, CDR2 FQGNSA. CDR3 size: 15 residues. Trimming cost V 1 base and J 4 bases; bases outside gene matches: 3. For the CDR3, the DNA is TGTGCCAGCAGCTTAGGTGGGGGGGGCACCGGGGAGCTGTTTTTT. Translation: CASSLGGGGTGELFF.